This T cell receptor (beta chain) is from a study of control samples from healthy donors and cancer patients. From germline, CDR1 is SEHNR and CDR2 FQNEAQ (reference sequence). V lost 1 base and J lost 5, with 12 bases in between. The CDR3 is 15 amino acids. TCRdb's table, derived via immunoSEQ multiplex PCR, lists solely in-frame clones and lacks some. The profile shows about 22,000 clones, 75% to 85% of them singletons. This TCR was sampled from a man in his sixties with head and neck cancer. This chain uses TRBV7-9 with TRBJ2-1; D is undetermined. Source material: PBMCs. The CDR3: CASSLVSWNDNEQFF. In nucleotides, the CDR3 is TGTGCCAGCAGCTTAGTTAGTTGGAACGACAATGAGCAGTTCTTC.